A selection of T cell receptor beta chains follows, all from one sample in a study of OX40 agonist ivuxolimab in advanced cancers. The table came from immunoSEQ multiplex PCR; TCRdb's copy has only in-frame clones and leaves some out. The repertoire holds over 85,000 clones, roughly nine tenths seen once, with 0.31% in the top ten. Sequenced material: CD4+ or CD8+ T cells sorted from blood, taken in a trial of the OX40 agonist ivuxolimab. The receptors were gathered from an adult with an advanced solid tumor such as melanoma, head and neck, liver or kidney cancer. Both conserved end residues are part of each CDR3. D genes are given only for firm matches. Not every row has a clone size; where given, it reads once, few, many or a size class.

len	v_gene	abundance	j_gene	d_gene	CDR3nt	CDR3aa
19	TRBV4-3	NA	TRBJ2-1	NA	TGCGCCAGCAGCCAGGGCAGGGGGGGATCTAGCGGTACCTACAATGAGCAGTTCTTC	CASSQGRGGSSGTYNEQFF
16	TRBV5-1	once	TRBJ2-1	NA	TGCGCCAGCAGCCCACGGACGGACAGCTCCTACAATGAGCAGTTCTTC	CASSPRTDSSYNEQFF
15	TRBV6-6	NA	TRBJ2-3	NA	TGTGCCAGCAGTTACTCACTAGCAAGCACAGATACGCAGTATTTT	CASSYSLASTDTQYF
12	TRBV5-4	once	TRBJ2-7	NA	TGTGCCAGCAGCTTGGATGCCTACGAGCAGTACTTC	CASSLDAYEQYF
15	TRBV9	NA	TRBJ2-1	TRBD1	TGTGCCAGCAGCCCGGGACAGGGAAGCTACAATGAGCAGTTCTTC	CASSPGQGSYNEQFF
12	TRBV7-8	NA	TRBJ2-1	NA	TGTGCCAGCAGCTTAGCGAAGGGTGAGCAGTTCTTC	CASSLAKGEQFF
14	TRBV5-6	NA	TRBJ2-7	NA	TGTGCCAGCAGCACTTCCGGGACACCCTACGAGCAGTACTTC	CASSTSGTPYEQYF
15	TRBV4-2	NA	TRBJ2-7	TRBD1	TGTGCCAGCAGCCAGACAGGGGGCGCCCCTTACGAGCAGTACTTC	CASSQTGGAPYEQYF
14	TRBV4-2	NA	TRBJ2-3	NA	TGTGCCAGCAGCCAGCGAGGGGACCCCGATACGCAGTATTTT	CASSQRGDPDTQYF
14	TRBV5-1	NA	TRBJ2-4	NA	TGCGCCAGCAGCCCAACAGGGGCCAAAAACATTCAGTACTTC	CASSPTGAKNIQYF
14	TRBV6-5	NA	TRBJ1-5	TRBD1	TGTGCCAGCAGGTATCGACAGGGCCATCAGCCCCAGCATTTT	CASRYRQGHQPQHF
14	TRBV5-6	NA	TRBJ1-4	TRBD1	TGTGCCAGCAGCTCGGACAGGGGGCGTGAAAAACTGTTTTTT	CASSSDRGREKLFF
16	TRBV7-2	NA	TRBJ2-3	NA	TGTGCCAGCAGCCTCCAAGCAGGAGTAGGAACAGATACGCAGTATTTT	CASSLQAGVGTDTQYF
16	TRBV7-3	NA	TRBJ2-2	NA	TGTGCCAGCAGCTTTCGAGGGACAACTAACACCGGGGAGCTGTTTTTT	CASSFRGTTNTGELFF
12	TRBV5-4	NA	TRBJ2-7	NA	TGTGCCAGCAGCCTGGCGGCGGGGGAGCAGTACTTC	CASSLAAGEQYF